The rows below give T cell receptor beta chains drawn from one sample of a study of control samples from healthy donors and cancer patients. Using immunoSEQ multiplex PCR, the repertoire was profiled, and TCRdb retains in-frame clones only, with some absent. Seen in this sample are under 200,000 clones; the ten most common clones hold around 2%. The material sequenced was blood. The receptors shown here come from a woman aged 25 to 45 in good health. Both conserved end residues are part of each CDR3. The D gene is left open where the match is weak.

v_call	d_call	j_call	cdr3_nt	cdr3_aa
TRBV7-2	TRBD1	TRBJ2-7	TGTGCCAGCAGCTCCTCCGGGACAGAAAACGAGCAGTACTTC	CASSSSGTENEQYF
TRBV6-5	TRBD1	TRBJ2-1	TGTGCCAGCAGAGGGCAGGGGGCCCACAATGAGCAGTTCTTC	CASRGQGAHNEQFF
TRBV29-1	.	TRBJ1-1	TGCAGCGCCTCCCGTTCAGACACTGAAGCTTTCTTT	CSASRSDTEAFF
TRBV30	TRBD1	TRBJ1-4	TGTGCCTGGAGCCGGGACAGTGCAACTAATGAAAAACTGTTTTTT	CAWSRDSATNEKLFF
TRBV7-2	.	TRBJ1-6	TGTGCCAGCAGCTTAGTGCCAGCTAATTCACCCCTCCACTTT	CASSLVPANSPLHF
TRBV12-3/TRBV12-4	TRBD1	TRBJ1-4	TGTGCCAGCAGTTGGGACAGGGGGGGAGAGCTGTTTTTT	CASSWDRGGELFF
TRBV15	.	TRBJ2-5	TGTGCCACCAGCAGAGGGGGGAGTTCCGTCCAAGAGACCCAGTACTTC	CATSRGGSSVQETQYF
TRBV18	.	TRBJ1-5	TGTGCCAGCTCACCGGGCAGCAATCAGCCCCAGCATTTT	CASSPGSNQPQHF
TRBV3-1/TRBV3-2	TRBD2	TRBJ2-3	TGTGCCAGCAGCCATCGCCAGACTAGCGGAGCAACAGATACGCAGTATTTT	CASSHRQTSGATDTQYF
TRBV7-9	TRBD1	TRBJ1-6	TGTGCCAGCAGCTCCGGACAGGGCTTCTATAATTCACCCCTCCACTTT	CASSSGQGFYNSPLHF
TRBV5-1	TRBD2	TRBJ2-1	TGCGCCAGCAGCTTGACTAGCGGGGGATCATACAATGAGCAGTTCTTC	CASSLTSGGSYNEQFF
TRBV7-8	.	TRBJ1-6	TGTGCCAGCAGCTTAATTGGGGACCCTAATTCACCCCTCCACTTT	CASSLIGDPNSPLHF
TRBV28	TRBD2	TRBJ2-1	TGTGCCAGCAGTCGACTAGCGGGGGCCTACAATGAGCAGTTCTTC	CASSRLAGAYNEQFF
TRBV12-3/TRBV12-4	.	TRBJ2-3	TGTGCCAGCAGGTTTTATTCAGATACGCAGTATTTT	CASRFYSDTQYF
TRBV7-2	TRBD1	TRBJ1-5	TGTGCCAGCAGGGGACAGGGTCCCAATCAGCCCCAGCATTTT	CASRGQGPNQPQHF
TRBV7-8	.	TRBJ1-6	TGTGCCAGCAGCCGACGGACGGGAAATTCACCCCTCCACTTT	CASSRRTGNSPLHF
TRBV9	TRBD2	TRBJ2-3	TGTGCCAGCAGCGTAGGGGGAGGGGATACGCAGTATTTT	CASSVGGGDTQYF
TRBV4-3	.	TRBJ1-4	TGCGCCAGCAGCCAAGGGACAGCAACTAATGAAAAACTGTTTTTT	CASSQGTATNEKLFF
TRBV7-8	.	TRBJ2-7	TGTGCCAGCAGCCCGAACAGGGAATCCTCCTACGAGCAGTACTTC	CASSPNRESSYEQYF
TRBV30	.	TRBJ2-7	TGTGCCTGGAGGACCGTACCCCCCTACGAGCAGTACTTC	CAWRTVPPYEQYF
TRBV19	TRBD1	TRBJ2-5	TGTGCCAGTAATACAGGGGGAGAGACCCAGTACTTC	CASNTGGETQYF
TRBV7-8	.	TRBJ2-3	TGTGCCAGCAGCTTAGGGAATACGCAGTATTTT	CASSLGNTQYF
TRBV6-2/TRBV6-3	TRBD2	TRBJ2-1	TGTGCCAGCAGTTACTCGGAGACTAGCGGGGTAAATGAGCAGTTCTTC	CASSYSETSGVNEQFF
TRBV5-1	TRBD2	TRBJ2-5	TGCGCCAGCCGAGGAGGACTAGCGGGGGGGAAGAGAGAGACCCAGTACTTC	CASRGGLAGGKRETQYF
TRBV11-2	TRBD1	TRBJ1-1	TGTGCCAGCAGCTTAGGTCTAATCCGGCAGGGGGCTGAAGCTTTCTTT	CASSLGLIRQGAEAFF
TRBV12-3/TRBV12-4	.	TRBJ1-1	TGTGCCAGCAGTCCAAGTAGGACTGAAGCTTTCTTT	CASSPSRTEAFF
TRBV27	.	TRBJ2-3	TGTGCCAGCGGCTTGACAGCCACAGATACGCAGTATTTT	CASGLTATDTQYF
TRBV3-1/TRBV3-2	.	TRBJ2-7	TGTGCCAGCCCAACAGGAAGACCTTCCTACGAGCAGTACTTC	CASPTGRPSYEQYF
TRBV5-6	.	TRBJ2-5	TGTGCCAGCAGCTTCTGGGGGGCCGGGTCAAAAGAGACCCAGTACTTC	CASSFWGAGSKETQYF
TRBV29-1	TRBD1	TRBJ2-4	TGCAGCGTTGTTAGGCTGGCAGGGGGCAGGAACATTCAGTACTTC	CSVVRLAGGRNIQYF
TRBV5-1	TRBD1	TRBJ2-2	TGCGCCAGCAGCCCCGACAGGGTACCCGGGGAGCTGTTTTTT	CASSPDRVPGELFF
TRBV4-3	.	TRBJ1-1	TGCGCCAGCAGCCAAGATTTTAGCGCCGGCCCTGAAGCTTTCTTT	CASSQDFSAGPEAFF
TRBV14	.	TRBJ2-7	TGTGCCAGCAGCCGGAGCCTCCGGCCCTACGAGCAGTACTTC	CASSRSLRPYEQYF
TRBV7-9	.	TRBJ2-2	TGTGCCAGCGAAGCCCCAGGGGTGGCGAACACCGGGGAGCTGTTTTTT	CASEAPGVANTGELFF
TRBV11-2	TRBD1	TRBJ1-4	TGTGCCAGCAGCCCAGTCTGGACAGGAGTCGGCGGAGAAAAACTGTTTTTT	CASSPVWTGVGGEKLFF
TRBV18	TRBD2	TRBJ2-7	TGTGCCAGCTCACCTCCTAGCGGGGGGACCTACGAGCAGTACTTC	CASSPPSGGTYEQYF
TRBV7-2	.	TRBJ1-2	TGTGCCGGAGTTCGGGCCGACCCCTATGGCTACACCTTC	CAGVRADPYGYTF
TRBV28	TRBD1	TRBJ1-4	TGTGCCAGCATCCCTTGGGGGACAGGGTCAACTAATGAAAAACTGTTTTTT	CASIPWGTGSTNEKLFF
TRBV19	.	TRBJ1-5	TGTGCCGTAGGACCCGGACAGCCCCAGCATTTT	CAVGPGQPQHF
TRBV6-5	TRBD1	TRBJ2-1	TGTGCCAGCAGCCCCAACAGGGGGTGGAATGAGCAGTTCTTC	CASSPNRGWNEQFF
TRBV28	TRBD1	TRBJ2-3	TGTGCCAGCAGTTTACTCCCCGGGACAGGGCCAGATACGCAGTATTTT	CASSLLPGTGPDTQYF
TRBV7-2	.	TRBJ2-7	TGTGCCAGCAGCTTAGGGTCAGCCGTAAACTACGAGCAGTACTTC	CASSLGSAVNYEQYF
TRBV6-5	.	TRBJ1-2	TGTGCCAGCAGCACTAATCCGGGACTTTTTGGCTACACCTTC	CASSTNPGLFGYTF
TRBV4-1	TRBD1	TRBJ2-5	TGCGCCAGCAGCCAAAGGGGGCCAGAAGAGACCCAGTACTTC	CASSQRGPEETQYF
TRBV15	.	TRBJ2-7	TGTGCCACCAGCAGAGATCCCCGGGGAGAGTACGAGCAGTACTTC	CATSRDPRGEYEQYF
TRBV13	.	TRBJ1-1	TGTGCCAGCAGCTTATGGGAGAACACTGAAGCTTTCTTT	CASSLWENTEAFF
TRBV21-1	.	TRBJ2-5	TGTGCCAGCAGCAAAGTATCCGGGGGACCCCAAGAGACCCAGTACTTC	CASSKVSGGPQETQYF